This T cell receptor beta chain was profiled in a study of T cell responses to AZD1222 COVID-19 vaccine. Notes on the study in general: When two AZD1222 doses had been given, Spike-specific TCR breadth and depth rose.

Measured with immunoSEQ multiplex PCR; TCRdb has only the in-frame clones, and not every one. The sample has about 150,000 clones, 88% seen once; the top ten hold approximately 2.3%. This clone was seen a handful of times. Its cognate antigen is unknown. The ends lost 3 bases at V and 4 bases at J; junction bases unmatched: 7. Germline V gives CDR1 SGHKS, CDR2 YYEKEE (reference sequence). The CDR3 loop spans 16 amino acids. The material sequenced was peripheral blood, taken on day 0 of AZD1222 vaccination. V usage is TRBV5-5 and J usage is TRBJ1-4; 9 bases map to TRBD1. This TCR derives from an adult in good health. This chain's CDR3 is CASSSGDRAGNEKLFF. CDR3 sequence (DNA): TGTGCCAGCAGCTCCGGGGACAGGGCGGGTAATGAAAAACTGTTTTTT.